What follows are 27 T cell receptor beta chains derived from one specimen sequenced in a study of T cell repertoires in cytomegalovirus infection. MiXCR was run by TCRdb on the reads, yielding one entry per CDR3 protein. This repertoire shows over 90,000 distinct CDR3 sequences, about 15% found once; its top ten account for approximately 7.6%. Sequenced input: PBMCs. These receptors were taken from a human donor in good health (CMV status not recorded). Some clones in this sample may be carry-over from other donors' samples.

Details on this clonotype: Germline is not matched at one junction end, which may reflect a read error. The chain carries TRBV7-6 and TRBJ2-1; tentatively, D is TRBD2 (5 bases). The CDR3 is 13 residues long. Germline V gene sequence: CDR1 SGHVS, CDR2 FNYEAQ. The chain's CDR3 is CASSSRGRNVQFF. The DNA of the CDR3 is TGTGCCAGCAGTTCCCGAGGGCGCAATGTGCAGTTCTTC.

This clonotype was detected only a few times. The CDR3 loop is CSASPGSTVNEQFF. The CDR3 nucleotides are TGCAGTGCTAGCCCGGGCTCCACCGTCAATGAGCAGTTCTTC. This rearrangement joins TRBV20-1 to TRBJ2-1; no definite D call. Germline V gene data show CDR1 as DFQATT and CDR2 as SNEGSKA (reference sequence). This CDR3 has 14 amino acids. Trimming left V 3 bases short and J 6 bases short, with 15 bases between.

V gene TRBV10-2 combines with J gene TRBJ2-7; TRBD2 agrees at 7 bases. Germline lookup yields CDR1 WSHSY and CDR2 SAAADI. After removal of 3 bases from V and 2 bases from J, the junction contained 7 bases not matched to a gene. This CDR3 is 15 amino acids long. Written as DNA, the CDR3 is TGCGCCAGCAGTGAAAACAACCGGGGGGCCTACGAGCAGTACTTC. This encodes CASSENNRGAYEQYF.

This clonotype was recorded a few times. The chain couples TRBV9 to TRBJ1-1, with D tentatively TRBD1 (5 bases). Trimming took off 0 bases at V and 4 bases at J, with 10 bases between the two ends. The CDR3 extends over 14 amino acids. Germline V gives CDR1 SGDLS, CDR2 YYNGEE. The CDR3 DNA reads TGTGCCAGCAGCGTAGGGGGGAAGAGCACTGAAGCTTTCTTT. This gives the protein CASSVGGKSTEAFF.

V gene TRBV6-2 or TRBV6-3 combines with J gene TRBJ1-4; D unresolved. The V and J ends lost 6 bases and 7 bases respectively, with 12 bases between them. Per germline, CDR1 MNHEY and CDR2 SVGEGT. The length of the CDR3 is 13 residues. CDR3 protein: CASSSPLGEKLFF. The CDR3 DNA reads as TGTGCCAGCAGCTCCCCTCTCGGTGAAAAACTGTTTTTT.

The rearrangement links TRBV12-3 or TRBV12-4 to TRBJ1-5, with D tentatively TRBD1 (6 bases). This CDR3 region has 15 residues. V lost 3 bases, J lost 9 bases, and 18 bases lay in between. CDR3 sequence: CASSLGAQGGSPQHF. CDR3 bases: TGTGCCAGCAGTTTGGGGGCACAGGGAGGATCGCCCCAGCATTTT.

CDR3 bases: TGTGCCAGCAGACTCTTCCGGGATTATTCCTACGAGCAGTACTTC. This codes for CASRLFRDYSYEQYF. The V call is TRBV7-6, the J call TRBJ2-7, with D maybe TRBD2 (5 bases). The V gene's germline CDR1 is SGHVS and CDR2 FNYEAQ. V gave up 6 bases and J gave up 1 base, with 16 bases separating them. CDR3 length: 15 amino acids.

This clonotype came up a few times. This rearrangement joins TRBV7-2 to TRBJ2-7; 8 positions agree with TRBD2. Losses at the gene ends were 3 bases for V and 6 bases for J; bases not matched to a gene: 4. CDR3 length: 13 residues. The V gene's germline CDR1 is SGHTA and CDR2 FQGNSA. The CDR3, as DNA: TGTGCCAGCAGCTTTGGACTAGCCTCCGAGCAGTACTTC. This encodes CASSFGLASEQYF.

This rearrangement joins TRBV18 to TRBJ1-1; possibly TRBD1 for D (5 bases). Trimming stripped 8 bases from V and 5 bases from J, with 18 bases between. The length of the CDR3 is 14 residues. Germline V gene data show CDR1 as KGHSH and CDR2 as LQKENI. CDR3: CASVEIRGETEAFF. The CDR3 nucleotides are TGTGCCAGCGTGGAAATCCGAGGGGAAACTGAAGCTTTCTTT.

The table lists this clonotype with a count of one. The chain combines TRBV20-1 with TRBJ2-1; possibly TRBD1 for D (6 bases). Germline CDR1 reads DFQATT; CDR2 reads SNEGSKA (reference sequence). The V end was cut by 2 bases, the J end by 4 bases, with 18 bases between. This CDR3 comprises 16 residues. The CDR3, as DNA: TGCAGTGCTAGACACTTAACAGGGAAGCGTTACAATGAGCAGTTCTTC. It yields the protein CSARHLTGKRYNEQFF.

By sample share, this clonotype is medium-sized. The genes are TRBV7-2 and TRBJ1-1, with D unresolved. Germline V gene lookup returns CDR1 SGHTA and CDR2 FQGNSA. The V gene lost 4 bases and the J gene lost 11 bases, with 17 bases spanning the gap. This CDR3 contains 13 residues. The CDR3 region has the DNA TGTGCCAGCAGCTCGGAACCGGGAGGGATGGCTTTCTTT. Protein: CASSSEPGGMAFF.

The chain uses TRBV28 and TRBJ1-2; 9 nucleotides agree with TRBD1. From germline, CDR1 is MDHEN and CDR2 SYDVKM. CDR3 length: 15 amino acids. V lost 5 bases, J lost 7 bases, and 11 bases stayed unmatched. The CDR3 region is CASSQAGTGFSGYTF. CDR3 DNA sequence: TGTGCCAGCAGTCAGGCCGGGACAGGGTTCAGTGGCTACACCTTC.

This clonotype appeared a few times. This sequence joins TRBV6-5 and TRBJ1-2, with D possibly matching TRBD1 (5 bases). There are 17 residues in the CDR3. V lost 7 bases, J lost 2 bases, and 23 bases lay in between. CDR1 and CDR2 (germline): MNHEY, SVGAGI. The CDR3 DNA reads as TGTGCCAGCACCCTAGGGTGGGGACCCGACAGAAACTATGGCTACACCTTC. Amino acids: CASTLGWGPDRNYGYTF.

This clonotype was detected a few times. V is TRBV7-2 and J is TRBJ2-3; 9 bases agree with TRBD2. The CDR3 extends over 14 amino acids. Germline lookup yields CDR1 SGHTA and CDR2 FQGNSA. Trimming cost V 1 base and J 5 bases; bases outside gene matches: 1. The CDR3 loop is CASSLGRGGDTQYF. CDR3 in DNA: TGTGCCAGCAGCTTAGGGCGGGGGGGAGATACGCAGTATTTT.

This clonotype has just a few counts. This rearrangement joins TRBV27 to TRBJ2-7, with 8 bases that match TRBD1. CDR1 is MNHEY and CDR2 is SMNVEV in the germline V gene (reference sequence). The CDR3 has 14 residues. The ends lost 3 bases at V and 1 base at J; junction bases unmatched: 2. CDR3 in amino acids: CASSLDRESYEQYF. The CDR3 DNA sequence: TGTGCCAGCAGTTTGGACAGGGAATCCTACGAGCAGTACTTC.

This clonotype has just a few counts. The V call is TRBV7-9, the J call TRBJ1-4; tentative D call: TRBD1 (5 bases). Germline-derived CDR1 and CDR2 are SEHNR and FQNEAQ (reference sequence). V was shortened by 1 base and J by 8 bases, with 11 bases between the two germline ends. The CDR3 runs to 14 residues. CDR3 amino acids: CASSLVSGKEKLFF. For the CDR3, the DNA is TGTGCCAGCAGCTTAGTCTCAGGGAAGGAAAAACTGTTTTTT.

This clonotype was counted at least ten times. J is TRBJ2-1 and V is TRBV7-2; D is ambiguous. Trimming left V 5 bases short and J 9 bases short, with 14 bases between. The length of the CDR3 is 13 residues. From germline, CDR1 is SGHTA and CDR2 FQGNSA. The CDR3 DNA follows: TGTGCCAGCAGCCCCGGGTCTCCCAGTGAGCAGTTCTTC. Translation: CASSPGSPSEQFF.

The V and J genes are TRBV2 and TRBJ2-5, with TRBD2 matching 11 bases. This CDR3 contains 15 residues. With V trimmed by 8 bases and J by 2 bases, 7 bases remained unmatched. Germline-derived CDR1 and CDR2 are SNHLY and FYNNEI. Written as DNA, the CDR3 is TGTGCCAGCCGCAGGGGACTAGCGGCACAAGAGACCCAGTACTTC. It is translated as CASRRGLAAQETQYF.

The table lists this clonotype with many counts. V and J are TRBV6-6 and TRBJ1-2; 7 nucleotides match TRBD1. The V segment lost 2 bases and the J segment 2 bases; nucleotides outside the gene matches: 2. This CDR3 contains 14 residues. Germline V gene sequence: CDR1 MNHNY, CDR2 SVGAGI (reference sequence). DNA of the CDR3: TGTGCCAGCAGTTACGGGACAGACAACTATGGCTACACCTTC. Translating gives CASSYGTDNYGYTF.

This clonotype occurred a few times. The genes are TRBV28 and TRBJ2-6; 9 bases line up with TRBD1. The length of the CDR3 is 19 residues. The junction had 13 bases not matched to a gene; V was cut back by 4 bases and J by 3 bases. The germline gives CDR1 MDHEN, CDR2 SYDVKM. CDR3 region: CASSSSGTGFLIGANVLTF. CDR3 coding DNA: TGTGCCAGCAGTTCATCCGGGACAGGGTTTTTAATTGGGGCCAACGTCCTGACTTTC. Supplemented by reference TRBV28 and TRBJ2-6, the full variable domain reads DVKVTQSSRYLVKRTGEKVFLECVQDMDHENMFWYRQDPGLGLRLIYFSYDVKMKEKGDIPEGYSVSREKKERFSLILESASTNQTSMYLCASSSSGTGFLIGANVLTFGAGSRLTVL.

To note about this clonotype: A much bigger clone sits one base away, suggesting this may be a read error. The CDR3 DNA follows: TGTGACAGCAGCTTACAAGAAAAACTGTTTTTT. Encoded protein: CDSSLQEKLFF. The J gene is TRBJ1-4, the V gene TRBV7-8; D is ambiguous. Germline assignment: CDR1 SGHVS and CDR2 FQNEAQ. This CDR3 contains 11 residues. The variable domain in full, with the rest retrieved from reference TRBV7-8 and TRBJ1-4, is GAGVSQSPRYKVAKRGQDVALRCDPISGHVSLFWYQQALGQGPEFLTYFQNEAQLDKSGLPSDRFFAERPEGSVSTLKIQRTQQEDSAVYLCDSSLQEKLFFGSGTQLSVL.

About this clonotype: At one boundary the junction diverges from the germline segment, which might be a read error. CDR3 nucleotides: TGTGCCAGCAGTTTGCTGGACAGGTGGAACGCTGAAGCTTCCTTT. Translation: CASSLLDRWNAEASF. The V and J genes are TRBV28 and TRBJ1-1; 7 bases are a match to TRBD1. This CDR3 comprises 15 residues. From germline, CDR1 is MDHEN and CDR2 SYDVKM.

At least ten counts were recorded for this clonotype. The rearrangement uses TRBV7-3 and TRBJ2-3, with 9 bases fitting TRBD2. This CDR3 has 16 residues. After removal of 5 bases from V and 3 bases from J, the junction contained 9 bases not matched to a gene. Germline CDR1 and CDR2: SGHTA and FQGTGA. CDR3 nucleotide sequence: TGTGCCAGCAGCATCGGGACTAGCCCTGAAACAGATACGCAGTATTTT. Translation gives CASSIGTSPETDTQYF. Complete variable domain (other parts from reference TRBV7-3 and TRBJ2-3): GAGVSQTPSNKVTEKGKYVELRCDPISGHTALYWYRQSLGQGPEFLIYFQGTGAADDSGLPNDRFFAVRPEGSVSTLKIQRTERGDSAVYLCASSIGTSPETDTQYFGPGTRLTVL.

This clonotype was counted many times. The chain links TRBV5-6 to TRBJ2-1, with 9 bases matching TRBD1. The germline CDR1 and CDR2 sequences are SGHDT and YYEEEE. Unmatched junction bases numbered 12, after V lost 2 bases and J lost 9 bases. CDR3 length equals 16 residues. In DNA, the CDR3 is TGTGCCAGCAGCTTCGGGACAGGGACCTCTAATAGTGAGCAGTTCTTC. This encodes CASSFGTGTSNSEQFF.

This clonotype was counted only a few times. The CDR3: CASRQRQGTYNEQFF. For the CDR3, the DNA is TGTGCCAGCAGGCAAAGACAGGGAACCTACAATGAGCAGTTCTTC. The chain recombines TRBV11-3 with TRBJ2-1; TRBD1 aligns across 7 bases. The germline gives CDR1 SGHNT, CDR2 YENEEA. J was trimmed by 2 bases and V by 6 bases; bases with no gene match: 7. The CDR3 is 15 amino acids.

This clonotype was seen at least ten times. The V and J genes are TRBV7-3 and TRBJ2-4, with D perhaps TRBD1 or TRBD2 (5 bases each). V was cut by 10 bases and J by 0 bases, with 22 bases left in between. The CDR3 totals 17 residues. The germline gives CDR1 SGHTA, CDR2 FQGTGA. CDR3 DNA: TGTGCCAACTTACCTCGGGGCTCATTCCTAGCCAAAAACATTCAGTACTTC. Translating it yields CANLPRGSFLAKNIQYF.

Points on this clonotype: With a much larger clone just one base away, this may be a read error. This chain connects TRBV7-2 to TRBJ2-1, with TRBD2 matching over 9 bases. Looked up from germline, CDR1 is SGHTA and CDR2 is FQGNSA. This CDR3 is 16 amino acids long. V dropped 5 bases and J dropped 5; count of bases not matched to a gene: 10. This CDR3 reads CASSPLGAGGHNEQFF. As DNA, the CDR3 is TGTGCCAGCAGCCCCCTCGGAGCGGGGGGCCACAATGAGCAGTTCTTC.